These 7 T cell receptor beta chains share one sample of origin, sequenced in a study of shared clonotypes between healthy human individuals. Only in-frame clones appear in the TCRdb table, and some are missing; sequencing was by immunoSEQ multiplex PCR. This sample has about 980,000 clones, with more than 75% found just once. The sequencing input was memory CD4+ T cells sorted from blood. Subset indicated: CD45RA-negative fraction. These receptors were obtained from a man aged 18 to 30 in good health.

CDR3 sequence: CASSLGLAREQYF. The CDR3 bases are TGTGCCAGCAGCTTAGGGCTAGCGAGGGAGCAGTACTTC. The V and J genes are TRBV11-2 and TRBJ2-7; tentatively, D is TRBD2 (6 bases). Trimming stripped 1 base from V and 7 bases from J, with 11 bases between. Germline V CDR1 and CDR2: SGHAT, FQNNGV. This CDR3 spans 13 amino acids.

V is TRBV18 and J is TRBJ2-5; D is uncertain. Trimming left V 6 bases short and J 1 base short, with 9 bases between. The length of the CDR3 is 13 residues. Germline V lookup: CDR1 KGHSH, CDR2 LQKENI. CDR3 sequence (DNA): TGTGCCAGCTCCCTCGGCCTCCAAGAGACCCAGTACTTC. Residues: CASSLGLQETQYF.

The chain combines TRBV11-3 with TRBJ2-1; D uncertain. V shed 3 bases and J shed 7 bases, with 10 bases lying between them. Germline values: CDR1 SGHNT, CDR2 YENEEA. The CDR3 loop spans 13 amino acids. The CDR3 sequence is CASSLKGLNEQFF. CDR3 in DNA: TGTGCCAGCAGCTTGAAGGGCTTGAATGAGCAGTTCTTC.

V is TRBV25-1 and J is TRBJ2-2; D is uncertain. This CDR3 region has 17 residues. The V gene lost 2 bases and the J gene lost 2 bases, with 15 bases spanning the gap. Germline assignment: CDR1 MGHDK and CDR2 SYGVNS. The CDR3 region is CASSEAFGQKNTGELFF. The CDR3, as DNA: TGTGCCAGCAGTGAAGCGTTCGGGCAGAAAAACACCGGGGAGCTGTTTTTT.

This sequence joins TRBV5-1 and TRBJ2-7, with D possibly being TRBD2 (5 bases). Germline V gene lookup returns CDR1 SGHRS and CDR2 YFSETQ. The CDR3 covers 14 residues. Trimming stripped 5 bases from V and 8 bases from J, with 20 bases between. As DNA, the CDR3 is TGCGCCAGCAGGCATGGAACCCAGGAGGCCCAGCAGTACTTC. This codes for CASRHGTQEAQQYF.

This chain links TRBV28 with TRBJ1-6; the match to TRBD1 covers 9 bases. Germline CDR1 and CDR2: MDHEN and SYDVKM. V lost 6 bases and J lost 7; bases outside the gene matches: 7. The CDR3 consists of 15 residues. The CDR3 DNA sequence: TGTGCCAGCAGACGGGACAGGGTAGGAAATTCACCCCTCCACTTT. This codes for CASRRDRVGNSPLHF.

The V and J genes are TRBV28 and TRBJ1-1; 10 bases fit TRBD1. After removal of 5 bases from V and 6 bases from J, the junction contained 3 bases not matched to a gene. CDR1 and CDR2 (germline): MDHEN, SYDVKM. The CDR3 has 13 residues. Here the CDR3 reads CASSTDRGAEAFF. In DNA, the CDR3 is TGTGCCAGCAGTACGGACAGGGGGGCTGAAGCTTTCTTT. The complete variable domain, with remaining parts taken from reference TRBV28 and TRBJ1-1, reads DVKVTQSSRYLVKRTGEKVFLECVQDMDHENMFWYRQDPGLGLRLIYFSYDVKMKEKGDIPEGYSVSREKKERFSLILESASTNQTSMYLCASSTDRGAEAFFGQGTRLTVV.